This entry concerns a single TCR beta chain. Some clones are missing from TCRdb's copy, which holds only in-frame ones; the method was immunoSEQ multiplex PCR. The repertoire holds under 200,000 clones, with about 90% as singletons. The data were obtained in a study of T cell responses to AZD1222 COVID-19 vaccine. V lost 0 bases and J 2 bases, leaving 8 bases between the germline ends. Germline CDR1 SQVTM, CDR2 ANQGSEA. This CDR3 region has 13 residues. The chain uses TRBV29-1 and TRBJ2-7; D is uncertain. Sequences were derived from peripheral blood, sampled 28 days after the second AZD1222 dose. The TCR originated in an adult who received the AZD1222 COVID-19 vaccine. The CDR3 loop reads CSVEDPGTYEQYF. The DNA of the CDR3 is TGCAGCGTTGAAGATCCGGGCACCTACGAGCAGTACTTC.